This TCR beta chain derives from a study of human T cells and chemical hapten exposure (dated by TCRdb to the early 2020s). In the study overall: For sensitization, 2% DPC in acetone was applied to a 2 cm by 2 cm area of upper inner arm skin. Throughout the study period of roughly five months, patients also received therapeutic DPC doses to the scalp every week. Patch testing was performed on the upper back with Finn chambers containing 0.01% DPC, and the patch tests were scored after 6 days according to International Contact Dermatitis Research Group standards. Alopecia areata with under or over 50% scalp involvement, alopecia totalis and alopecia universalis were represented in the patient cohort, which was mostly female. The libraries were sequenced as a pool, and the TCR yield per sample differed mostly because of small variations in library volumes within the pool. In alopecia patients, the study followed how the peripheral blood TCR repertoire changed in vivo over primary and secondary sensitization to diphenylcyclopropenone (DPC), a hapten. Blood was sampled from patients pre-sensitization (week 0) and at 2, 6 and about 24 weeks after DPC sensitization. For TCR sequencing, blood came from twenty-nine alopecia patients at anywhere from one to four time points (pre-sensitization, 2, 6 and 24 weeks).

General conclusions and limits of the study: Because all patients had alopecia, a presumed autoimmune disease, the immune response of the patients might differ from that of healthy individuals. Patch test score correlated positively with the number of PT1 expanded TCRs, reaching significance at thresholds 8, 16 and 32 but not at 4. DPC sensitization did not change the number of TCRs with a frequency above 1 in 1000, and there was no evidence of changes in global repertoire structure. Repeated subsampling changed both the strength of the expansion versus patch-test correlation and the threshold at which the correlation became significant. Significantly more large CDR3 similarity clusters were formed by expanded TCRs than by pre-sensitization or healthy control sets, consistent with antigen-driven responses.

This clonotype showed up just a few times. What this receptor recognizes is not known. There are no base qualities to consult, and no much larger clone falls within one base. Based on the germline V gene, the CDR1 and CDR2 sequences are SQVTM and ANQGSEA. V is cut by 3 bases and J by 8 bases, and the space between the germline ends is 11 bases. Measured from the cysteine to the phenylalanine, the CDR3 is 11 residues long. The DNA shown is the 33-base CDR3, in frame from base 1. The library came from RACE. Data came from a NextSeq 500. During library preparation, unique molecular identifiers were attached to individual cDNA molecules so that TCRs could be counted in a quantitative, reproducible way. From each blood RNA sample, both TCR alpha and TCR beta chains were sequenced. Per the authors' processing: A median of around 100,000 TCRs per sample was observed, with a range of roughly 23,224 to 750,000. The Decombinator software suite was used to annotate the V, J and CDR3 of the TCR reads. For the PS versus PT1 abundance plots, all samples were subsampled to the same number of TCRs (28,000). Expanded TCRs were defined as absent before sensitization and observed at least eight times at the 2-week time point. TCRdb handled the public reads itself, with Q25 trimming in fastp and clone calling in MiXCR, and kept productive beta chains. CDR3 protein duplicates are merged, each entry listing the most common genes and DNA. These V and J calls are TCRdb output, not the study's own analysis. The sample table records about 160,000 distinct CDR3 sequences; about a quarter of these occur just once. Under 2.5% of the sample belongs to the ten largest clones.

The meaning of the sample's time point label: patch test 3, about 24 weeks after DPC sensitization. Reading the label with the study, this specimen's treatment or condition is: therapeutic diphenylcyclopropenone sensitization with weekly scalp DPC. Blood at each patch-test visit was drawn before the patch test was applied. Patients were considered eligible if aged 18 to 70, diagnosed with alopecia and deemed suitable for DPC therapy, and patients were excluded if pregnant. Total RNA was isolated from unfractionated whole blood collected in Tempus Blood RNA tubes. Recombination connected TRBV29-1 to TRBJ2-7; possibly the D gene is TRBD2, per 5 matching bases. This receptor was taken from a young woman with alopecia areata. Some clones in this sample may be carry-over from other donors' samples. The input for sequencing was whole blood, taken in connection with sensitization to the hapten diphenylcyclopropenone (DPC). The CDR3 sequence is CSVDSGWQQYF. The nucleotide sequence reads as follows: TGCAGCGTTGATTCGGGGTGGCAGCAGTACTTC.